This TCR beta chain originates from a study of spatial heterogeneity in lung cancer. This clonotype is categorized as medium-sized. Because this beta chain is a stray read in a library intended to capture alpha chains, its abundance should not be given much weight. TCRdb fed the 5' RACE reads into MiXCR, producing one record per CDR3 protein. Of about 8,600 distinct CDR3 sequences in the sample, 3.5% to 5.5% were seen once. The time point here: sample taken at primary tumor resection. Unsorted whole RNA of tumor, nontumor lung or frozen PBMC was sequenced. Trimming shortened V by 4 bases and J by 6 bases, and 19 bases separated the two germline ends. The length of the CDR3 is 16 residues. CDR1 and CDR2 (germline): SEHNR, FQNEAQ (reference sequence).

This TCR was recovered from a male donor with early-stage non-small cell lung cancer. V and J are TRBV7-9 and TRBJ2-1, with a weak D call TRBD1 (5 bases). This material consisted of PBMCs, taken at surgery. CDR3 region: CASSSWKGRRPNEQFF. CDR3 nucleotides: TGTGCCAGCAGCTCCTGGAAGGGGCGCCGTCCCAATGAGCAGTTCTTC.